The 17 T cell receptor beta chains below all came from one sample that was sequenced in a study of cytomegalovirus exposure and HLA in healthy donors. Only in-frame clones appear in the TCRdb table, and some are missing; sequencing was by immunoSEQ multiplex PCR. The data contain fewer than 350,000 clones, approximately 88% of them seen just once; the ten biggest clones take up 0.92%. Input material: PBMCs. The origin of the receptors is a woman between 18 and 29 years old in good health and CMV-seronegative.

V usage is TRBV5-1 and J usage is TRBJ2-4, with 10 bases fitting TRBD1. This CDR3 is built from 14 residues. Germline CDR1 is SGHRS and CDR2 is YFSETQ. The junction had 7 bases not matched to a gene; V was cut back by 4 bases and J by 9 bases. CDR3 coding DNA: TGCGCCAGCAGCGAAGACAGGGGGCTTGGCATTCAGTACTTC. It codes for CASSEDRGLGIQYF.

The gene calls are TRBV28 and TRBJ1-1; D is undetermined. CDR1 MDHEN and CDR2 SYDVKM come from the germline V gene. Trimming removed 6 bases from V and 1 base from J, with 15 bases in between. The CDR3 runs to 15 residues. CDR3: CASSSPEASNTEAFF. The CDR3 coding sequence is TGTGCCAGCAGCTCCCCTGAGGCTTCGAACACTGAAGCTTTCTTT.

The chain couples TRBV7-2 to TRBJ2-7, with TRBD1 matching over 8 bases. Per the germline V gene, CDR1 is SGHTA and CDR2 is FQGNSA. J lost 4 bases, V lost 8 bases, and 7 bases had no gene match. CDR3 length: 13 residues. The CDR3 DNA sequence: TGTGCCAGCCGCCCAGGGGGCGGGTACGAGCAGTACTTC. It encodes CASRPGGGYEQYF.

The chain is built from TRBV27 and TRBJ2-3; 7 positions agree with TRBD2. The CDR3 is made up of 15 amino acids. Losses at the gene ends were 4 bases for V and 8 bases for J; bases not matched to a gene: 12. Germline V lookup: CDR1 MNHEY, CDR2 SMNVEV (reference sequence). The CDR3 sequence: CASSSQTSPQSTQYF. CDR3 DNA: TGTGCCAGCAGTTCCCAGACTAGCCCCCAGTCTACGCAGTATTTT.

The J gene is TRBJ1-2, the V gene TRBV28; D uncertain. With 1 base removed from V and 6 bases from J, the gap between germline ends came to 21 bases. Looked up from germline, CDR1 is MDHEN and CDR2 is SYDVKM. This CDR3 is built from 17 residues. The CDR3 region is CASSLFSLRGPLNGYTF. CDR3 in DNA: TGTGCCAGCAGTTTATTCTCCCTTCGAGGTCCGTTGAATGGCTACACCTTC.

The V and J genes are TRBV30 and TRBJ2-2; 7 bases match TRBD2. CDR3 length equals 15 residues. Germline V gene data show CDR1 as GTSNPN and CDR2 as SVGIG (reference sequence). V was pared by 0 bases and J by 5 bases, with 6 bases of the junction left unmatched. The CDR3 spells CAWSVLQGGTGELFF. The DNA of the CDR3 is TGTGCCTGGAGTGTACTCCAGGGAGGGACCGGGGAGCTGTTTTTT.

The chain combines TRBV19 with TRBJ2-7; D remains unclear. Germline V gives CDR1 LNHDA, CDR2 SQIVND (reference sequence). The ends were cut back, 6 bases at V and 0 bases at J, with 9 bases in the middle. The CDR3 has 13 residues. This chain's CDR3 is CASSPSVSYEQYF. For the CDR3, the DNA is TGTGCCAGTAGCCCCAGCGTCTCCTACGAGCAGTACTTC. The full variable domain, its missing parts supplied by reference TRBV19 and TRBJ2-7, is DGGITQSPKYLFRKEGQNVTLSCEQNLNHDAMYWYRQDPGQGLRLIYYSQIVNDFQKGDIAEGYSVSREKKESFPLTVTSAQKNPTAFYLCASSPSVSYEQYFGPGTRLTVT.

The chain links TRBV2 to TRBJ1-1; weak D call: TRBD1 (5 bases). V lost 3 bases, J lost 4 bases, and 12 bases lay in between. Germline V gene lookup returns CDR1 SNHLY and CDR2 FYNNEI. This CDR3 contains 14 residues. The CDR3 region is CASSEVGGFTEAFF. CDR3 DNA: TGTGCCAGCAGTGAGGTGGGGGGTTTCACTGAAGCTTTCTTT.

The genes are TRBV9 and TRBJ2-1; 7 bases fit TRBD2. CDR3 length: 15 amino acids. Germline CDR1 is SGDLS and CDR2 is YYNGEE. Germline trimming cut 6 bases from V and 0 bases from J; bases unmatched to any gene: 6. The CDR3, as DNA: TGTGCCAGCACGCCAACTAGCGCCTCCTACAATGAGCAGTTCTTC. The encoded protein is CASTPTSASYNEQFF. The whole variable domain, filled in from reference TRBV9 and TRBJ2-1, reads DSGVTQTPKHLITATGQRVTLRCSPRSGDLSVYWYQQSLDQGLQFLIQYYNGEERAKGNILERFSAQQFPDLHSELNLSSLELGDSALYFCASTPTSASYNEQFFGPGTRLTVL.

The chain links TRBV6-1 to TRBJ2-7; TRBD2 agrees at 8 bases. The CDR3 is made up of 18 amino acids. The trim removed 3 bases at V and 3 bases at J, leaving 16 bases unmatched. CDR1 is MNHNS, CDR2 SASEGT, per germline. CDR3 protein: CASSEGRVLSGSGYEQYF. CDR3 coding DNA: TGTGCCAGCAGTGAGGGAAGGGTACTAAGCGGGAGCGGCTACGAGCAGTACTTC.

This chain joins TRBV4-1 and TRBJ2-7; 7 nucleotides line up with TRBD1. V was clipped by 1 base and J by 4 bases; unmatched bases: 7. Germline assignment: CDR1 MGHRA and CDR2 YSYEKL. The CDR3 runs to 15 residues. In nucleotides, the CDR3 is TGCGCCAGCAGCCAAGCCTTCACAGGGGAGTACGAGCAGTACTTC. Translating it yields CASSQAFTGEYEQYF.

The V gene is TRBV2, the J gene TRBJ2-7, with D perhaps TRBD1 (5 bases). The CDR3 has 14 residues. CDR1 and CDR2 (germline): SNHLY, FYNNEI. The V and J ends lost 6 bases and 3 bases respectively, with 15 bases between them. For the CDR3, the DNA is TGTGCCAGCAGAGTTACGACAGATATCTACGAGCAGTACTTC. Residues: CASRVTTDIYEQYF.

CDR3 in amino acids: CAWSRQGSLGQFF. CDR3 sequence (DNA): TGTGCCTGGAGCAGACAGGGATCCTTGGGGCAGTTCTTC. This chain uses TRBV30 with TRBJ2-1; 7 nucleotides line up with TRBD1. V lost 3 bases to trimming and J lost 12 bases; unmatched junction nucleotides: 11. Germline V gene lookup returns CDR1 GTSNPN and CDR2 SVGIG (reference sequence). The CDR3 runs to 13 residues.

The chain carries TRBV18 and TRBJ2-7, with a possible D match to TRBD2 (5 bases). Trimming cost V 6 bases and J 7 bases, with 25 bases left between them. The germline V gene has CDR1 KGHSH and CDR2 LQKENI. There are 16 residues in the CDR3. CDR3 nucleotides: TGTGCCAGCTCCCAAGTAGCGACTCCCGAGGTGGTAGAGCAGTACTTC. Its translation is CASSQVATPEVVEQYF.

The gene calls are TRBV5-6 and TRBJ2-3; 11 bases map to TRBD2. Germline values: CDR1 SGHDT, CDR2 YYEEEE. The CDR3 is 14 amino acids. Trimming cost V 9 bases and J 7 bases; bases outside gene matches: 10. CDR3 sequence: CATALSGRENTQYF. The DNA for the CDR3 is TGTGCCACCGCCCTTAGCGGGAGGGAGAATACGCAGTATTTT. Based on the CDR3 plus reference TRBV5-6 and TRBJ2-3, the full variable domain is DAGVTQSPTHLIKTRGQQVTLRCSPKSGHDTVSWYQQALGQGPQFIFQYYEEEERQRGNFPDRFSGHQFPNYSSELNVNALLLGDSALYLCATALSGRENTQYFGPGTRLTVL.

This clone occurred a few times. Other nucleotide sequences in the sample specify the same CDR3. The chain recombines TRBV4-2 with TRBJ2-7; 11 bases line up with TRBD2. The V and J ends lost 1 base and 0 bases, in that order; junction bases with no gene match: 2. This CDR3 region has 16 residues. Germline CDR1 and CDR2: LGHNA and YNFKEQ. The CDR3 DNA follows: TGTGCCAGCAGCCAAGTCGGGACTAGCGGCTCCTACGAGCAGTACTTC. As protein: CASSQVGTSGSYEQYF.

This clone was seen a single time. The V and J genes are TRBV28 and TRBJ2-7; TRBD1 might be the D (6 bases). Per germline, CDR1 MDHEN and CDR2 SYDVKM. V was pared by 6 bases and J by 3 bases, with 21 bases between. The CDR3 contains 16 residues. CDR3 nucleotides: TGTGCCAGCAGACAAAAAACAGGGTACGTGGTCTACGAGCAGTACTTC. It translates to CASRQKTGYVVYEQYF. The full variable domain, completed using reference TRBV28 and TRBJ2-7, is DVKVTQSSRYLVKRTGEKVFLECVQDMDHENMFWYRQDPGLGLRLIYFSYDVKMKEKGDIPEGYSVSREKKERFSLILESASTNQTSMYLCASRQKTGYVVYEQYFGPGTRLTVT.